Each of the 27 T cell receptor beta chains below was sequenced from the same sample in a study of identical twins. Each CDR3 protein is one row after TCRdb ran MiXCR on the 5' RACE reads. The sample has around 1.7 million distinct CDR3 sequences; around 29% are singletons. Sequenced: cord blood. The receptors shown here come from a newborn girl in good health.

The rearrangement uses TRBV3-1 and TRBJ1-6, with TRBD1 matching over 10 bases. Germline V gene data show CDR1 as LGHDT and CDR2 as YNNKEL (reference sequence). The CDR3 extends over 14 amino acids. V gave up 5 bases and J gave up 10 bases; unmatched junction bases: 5. The CDR3 reads CASSWDRGFSPLHF. The CDR3 DNA reads as TGTGCCAGCAGCTGGGACAGGGGATTCTCACCCCTCCACTTT.

This chain joins TRBV20-1 and TRBJ2-1, with 11 bases that match TRBD2. Looked up from germline, CDR1 is DFQATT and CDR2 is SNEGSKA (reference sequence). The CDR3 spans 14 residues. Losses at the gene ends were 8 bases for V and 3 bases for J; bases not matched to a gene: 6. The CDR3 spells CSKIAGGYYNEQFF. CDR3 DNA: TGCAGTAAAATAGCGGGAGGGTACTACAATGAGCAGTTCTTC.

This clonotype was seen a few times. The chain has TRBV5-1 and TRBJ2-2; TRBD2 matches at 11 bases. CDR1 is SGHRS, CDR2 YFSETQ, per germline. With V trimmed by 4 bases and J by 7 bases, 9 bases remained unmatched. The CDR3 sequence is 16 residues long. CDR3 in amino acids: CASSPASGGLSGELFF. The CDR3 DNA sequence: TGCGCCAGCAGCCCCGCTAGCGGGGGGTTGAGCGGGGAGCTGTTTTTT.

The V call is TRBV5-1, the J call TRBJ1-2, with D perhaps matching TRBD1 (5 bases). Germline V CDR1 and CDR2: SGHRS, YFSETQ. V lost 6 bases to trimming and J lost 0 bases, with 12 bases between them. The CDR3 runs 14 residues. The CDR3 DNA is TGCGCCAGCACCTTCGACAGAACTAACTATGGCTACACCTTC. Translation: CASTFDRTNYGYTF.

The table lists this clonotype with a count of one. This chain joins TRBV2 and TRBJ2-1; the D is unclear. Trimming pared 3 bases from V and 4 bases from J, leaving 10 bases between. Germline CDR1 reads SNHLY; CDR2 reads FYNNEI. CDR3 length equals 14 residues. The CDR3, as DNA: TGTGCCAGCAGTGAGTGGGGTGGTTACAATGAGCAGTTCTTC. This translates into CASSEWGGYNEQFF.

This chain links TRBV3-1 with TRBJ2-5; 9 bases align to TRBD2. Germline CDR1 and CDR2: LGHDT and YNNKEL (reference sequence). The CDR3 has 15 residues. J gave up 11 bases and V 3 bases, and 13 bases lay outside the gene matches. The CDR3 reads CASSHFGAGGREQYF. The DNA for the CDR3 is TGTGCCAGCAGCCATTTCGGAGCGGGGGGAAGGGAGCAGTACTTC.

The rearrangement links TRBV12-3 or TRBV12-4 to TRBJ2-3; D is possibly TRBD2 (5 bases). The CDR3 is 14 amino acids. V was pared by 6 bases and J by 11 bases, with 21 bases between. The CDR3 loop is CASSSGNLADVQYF. CDR3 DNA sequence: TGTGCCAGCAGCTCCGGTAACCTAGCAGATGTGCAGTATTTT.

CDR3 residues: CASSRTDPQETQYF. The DNA for the CDR3 is TGTGCCAGCAGTCGGACAGATCCCCAAGAGACCCAGTACTTC. The chain recombines TRBV27 with TRBJ2-5; possibly TRBD1 for D (6 bases). The V gene's germline CDR1 is MNHEY and CDR2 SMNVEV (reference sequence). CDR3 length equals 14 residues. Trimming removed 5 bases at V and 1 base at J, with 11 bases between.

With regard to this clonotype: Just one base apart from a much larger clone, this may be a read error. V gene TRBV29-1 combines with J gene TRBJ1-2; TRBD1 is a possible D gene (6 bases). The germline gives CDR1 SQVTM, CDR2 ANQGSEA. There are 11 residues in the CDR3. Trimming pared 4 bases from V and 7 bases from J, leaving 10 bases between. For the CDR3, the DNA is TGCAGCGTTGGGACAGTCTGTGGCTACACCTTC. This codes for CSVGTVCGYTF.

In its sample, this clonotype was seen many times. This sequence joins TRBV5-1 and TRBJ2-7; tentatively, D is TRBD1 or TRBD2 (5 bases each). The ends were cut back, 3 bases at V and 0 bases at J, with 10 bases in the middle. This CDR3 spans 14 amino acids. Germline values: CDR1 SGHRS, CDR2 YFSETQ. CDR3 loop: CASSSGTDSYEQYF. The CDR3 nucleotides are TGCGCCAGCAGCTCCGGGACGGACTCCTACGAGCAGTACTTC.

In its sample, this clonotype was seen a few times. The chain combines TRBV5-1 with TRBJ2-1; D may match TRBD1 or TRBD2 (5 bases each). The CDR3 contains 18 residues. V lost 5 bases, J lost 6 bases, and 27 bases lay in between. CDR1 and CDR2 from the germline V gene are SGHRS and YFSETQ. The chain's CDR3 is CASSRWGLDRDLANEQFF. CDR3 nucleotide sequence: TGCGCCAGCAGTCGATGGGGCCTAGACCGGGACCTCGCCAATGAGCAGTTCTTC.

In its sample, this clonotype was seen a few times. This rearrangement joins TRBV12-3 or TRBV12-4 to TRBJ2-3; TRBD2 aligns across 10 bases. With V trimmed by 6 bases and J by 2 bases, 5 bases remained unmatched. The CDR3 contains 15 residues. The CDR3 reads CASRFTSGDTDTQYF. The CDR3 nucleotides read TGTGCCAGCAGATTTACTAGCGGGGACACAGATACGCAGTATTTT.

This clonotype occurred a few times. The chain combines TRBV24-1 with TRBJ2-3, with 9 bases matching TRBD2. The CDR3 length is 17 residues. The germline V gene has CDR1 KGHDR and CDR2 SFDVKD. Losses at the gene ends were 4 bases for V and 0 bases for J; bases not matched to a gene: 7. CDR3 amino acids: CATSEPTSGLSTDTQYF. DNA for the CDR3: TGTGCCACCAGTGAGCCTACTAGCGGGCTAAGCACAGATACGCAGTATTTT.

J is TRBJ1-2 and V is TRBV4-1; possibly TRBD1 for D (6 bases). The germline V gene has CDR1 MGHRA and CDR2 YSYEKL. The length of the CDR3 is 16 residues. V was cut by 2 bases and J by 6 bases, with 19 bases left in between. CDR3 DNA: TGCGCCAGCAGCCAAACAGGGCAAGGGGCCCGAGATGGCTACACCTTC. Its protein product is CASSQTGQGARDGYTF.

The gene calls are TRBV12-3 or TRBV12-4 and TRBJ2-5; TRBD2 agrees at 8 bases. Trimming at V came to 2 bases and at J to 11 bases, leaving 13 bases not matched to a gene. This CDR3 is 15 amino acids long. CDR3 DNA sequence: TGTGCCAGCAGTTTAATACTAGCGGCCTACAATGAGCAGTACTTC. Encoded protein: CASSLILAAYNEQYF.

V and J are TRBV11-2 and TRBJ2-1; 10 bases fit TRBD1. After removal of 5 bases from V and 5 bases from J, the junction contained 9 bases not matched to a gene. Per germline, CDR1 SGHAT and CDR2 FQNNGV. The CDR3 is 16 residues long. The CDR3 sequence is CASSPRQGARDNEQFF. Here the CDR3 DNA reads TGTGCCAGCAGCCCCCGACAGGGGGCAAGGGACAATGAGCAGTTCTTC.

In its sample, this clonotype was seen a few times. The V gene is TRBV6-5, the J gene TRBJ1-2; D remains ambiguous. The V and J ends lost 4 bases and 4 bases respectively, with 22 bases between them. Per the germline V gene, CDR1 is MNHEY and CDR2 is SVGAGI. CDR3 length: 17 amino acids. The CDR3 spells CASSFPGTAQCCYGYTF. The CDR3 DNA follows: TGTGCCAGCAGTTTCCCCGGTACCGCTCAGTGTTGCTATGGCTACACCTTC.

This clonotype was found a few times. The DNA of the CDR3 is TGTGCCAGCTCACCAATGACAGGGGGCATGAACACTGAAGCTTTCTTT. This codes for CASSPMTGGMNTEAFF. The chain couples TRBV18 to TRBJ1-1; 10 bases match TRBD1. Looked up from germline, CDR1 is KGHSH and CDR2 is LQKENI. The CDR3 extends over 16 amino acids. J gave up 0 bases and V 2 bases, and 3 bases lay outside the gene matches.

A few counts support this clonotype. This sequence joins TRBV28 and TRBJ2-3, with D possibly TRBD2 on 6 matching bases. Trimming took 3 bases from V and 5 from J, leaving 33 bases between them. The CDR3 has 21 residues. Looked up from germline, CDR1 is MDHEN and CDR2 is SYDVKM. The CDR3 region has the DNA TGTGCCAGCAGTTTCCTTTGGCTGGTAGCGGAGTCATCCGGGCCGAGAGATACGCAGTATTTT. Protein product: CASSFLWLVAESSGPRDTQYF.

V gene TRBV29-1 combines with J gene TRBJ2-7, with D possibly being TRBD1 (6 bases). V was clipped by 7 bases and J by 10 bases, with 29 bases between them. Germline values: CDR1 SQVTM, CDR2 ANQGSEA. This CDR3 contains 15 residues. The CDR3 is CSGFSGHLAKNTQYF. As DNA, the CDR3 is TGCAGCGGTTTCTCGGGACACCTAGCCAAAAACACTCAGTACTTC.

This sequence joins TRBV24-1 and TRBJ2-6; D gene uncertain. V lost 2 bases to trimming and J lost 4 bases, with 5 bases between them. In germline, CDR1 is KGHDR, CDR2 SFDVKD. CDR3 length: 14 residues. The CDR3 spells CATSDSRGANVLTF. The CDR3 DNA reads TGTGCCACCAGTGATTCTAGGGGGGCCAACGTCCTGACTTTC.

The chain employs TRBV12-3 or TRBV12-4 and TRBJ2-2, with a possible D match to TRBD1 (6 bases). The CDR3 sequence is 15 residues long. V was trimmed by 4 bases and J by 5 bases, leaving 14 bases between them. In nucleotides, the CDR3 is TGTGCCAGCAGTTCCCAGGGGCGAGGGACCGGGGAGCTGTTTTTT. Translating it yields CASSSQGRGTGELFF.

V is TRBV27 and J is TRBJ2-2, with 7 bases lining up with TRBD2. Germline V gene data show CDR1 as MNHEY and CDR2 as SMNVEV (reference sequence). The CDR3 spans 18 residues. V gave up 1 base and J gave up 5 bases; unmatched junction bases: 13. In DNA, the CDR3 is TGTGCCAGCAGTTTATTTGGGGCTAGCGGCCAAATGACCGGGGAGCTGTTTTTT. Translating gives CASSLFGASGQMTGELFF.

This chain connects TRBV12-3 or TRBV12-4 to TRBJ2-5; 13 bases are shared with TRBD2. Unmatched junction bases numbered 7, after V lost 5 bases and J lost 7 bases. The CDR3 is 15 amino acids. Written as DNA, the CDR3 is TGTGCCAGCAGTCCACCGGGACTAGCGGGATTGACCCAGTACTTC. The encoded protein is CASSPPGLAGLTQYF.

This chain links TRBV28 with TRBJ2-1, with TRBD2 as a possible D gene (5 bases). The CDR3 is 16 amino acids. Per germline, CDR1 MDHEN and CDR2 SYDVKM. V lost 2 bases, J lost 5 bases, and 16 bases lay in between. The CDR3 protein is CASSLDGNLGHNEQFF. As DNA, the CDR3 is TGTGCCAGCAGTTTAGACGGGAACTTGGGCCACAATGAGCAGTTCTTC.

The rearrangement uses TRBV24-1 and TRBJ1-1, with D perhaps matching TRBD1 (5 bases). CDR1 is KGHDR, CDR2 SFDVKD, per germline. V was clipped by 4 bases and J by 4 bases, with 9 bases between them. The CDR3 runs 13 residues. In DNA, the CDR3 is TGTGCCACCAGTGACAGGGTCGGCACTGAAGCTTTCTTT. It specifies CATSDRVGTEAFF.

The CDR3 DNA follows: TGTGCCAGCAGCTCAAAAGGTGCTAGCGGGGCAATCTCCTACGAGCAGTACTTC. It specifies CASSSKGASGAISYEQYF. The V and J genes are TRBV7-9 and TRBJ2-7; 9 bases are shared with TRBD2. Unmatched junction bases numbered 13, after V lost 4 bases and J lost 0 bases. CDR3 size: 18 residues. Germline CDR1 is SEHNR and CDR2 is FQNEAQ (reference sequence).